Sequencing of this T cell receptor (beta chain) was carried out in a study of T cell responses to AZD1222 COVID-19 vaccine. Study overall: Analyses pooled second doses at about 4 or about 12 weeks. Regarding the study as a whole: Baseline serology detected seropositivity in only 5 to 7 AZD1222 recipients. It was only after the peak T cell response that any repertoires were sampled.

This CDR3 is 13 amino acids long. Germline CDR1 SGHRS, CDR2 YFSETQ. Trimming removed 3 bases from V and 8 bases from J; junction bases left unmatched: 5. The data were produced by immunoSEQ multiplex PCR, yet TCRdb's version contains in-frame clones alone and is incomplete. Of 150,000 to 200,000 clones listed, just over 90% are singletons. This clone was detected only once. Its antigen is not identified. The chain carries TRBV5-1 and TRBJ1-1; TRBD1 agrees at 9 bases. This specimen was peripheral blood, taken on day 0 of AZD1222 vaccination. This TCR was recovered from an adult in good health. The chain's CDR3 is CASSSQGQGEAFF. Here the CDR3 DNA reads TGCGCCAGCAGCTCCCAGGGACAGGGAGAAGCTTTCTTT. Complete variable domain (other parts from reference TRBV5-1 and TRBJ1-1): KAGVTQTPRYLIKTRGQQVTLSCSPISGHRSVSWYQQTPGQGLQFLFEYFSETQRNKGNFPGRFSGRQFSNSRSEMNVSTLELGDSALYLCASSSQGQGEAFFGQGTRLTVV.